In this sample, the clone carrying this TCR beta chain turned up a few times. Its antigen is unidentified. This record comes from a study of identical twins. Notes on the study in general: Some out-of-frame alpha sequences were shared by twins, and these showed excess low generation probability. With monozygotic twins, out-of-frame TCR alpha sharing exceeded what models estimated. Cord blood's abundant beta clonotypes had fewer insertions, unlike memory repertoires.

A universal primer site came from template switching; cDNA carried unique molecular identifiers. TCRdb analysed the 5' RACE reads with MiXCR anew, one entry per CDR3 protein. The sample has 1.5 million to 2 million distinct CDR3 sequences, about 32% seen once. The CDR3 has 15 residues. Germline assignment: CDR1 SGHTA and CDR2 FQGNSA. The trim removed 4 bases at V and 7 bases at J, leaving 9 bases unmatched. The rearrangement joins TRBV7-2 to TRBJ2-3, with 9 nucleotides matching TRBD2. This TCR was sampled from a newborn girl in good health. The sequencing input was cord blood. The CDR3 here is CASSYSGGLANTQYF. CDR3 bases: TGTGCCAGCAGCTATAGCGGGGGATTGGCCAATACGCAGTATTTT. Complete variable domain (other parts from reference TRBV7-2 and TRBJ2-3): GAGVSQSPSNKVTEKGKDVELRCDPISGHTALYWYRQSLGQGLEFLIYFQGNSAPDKSGLPSDRFSAERTGGSVSTLTIQRTQQEDSAVYLCASSYSGGLANTQYFGPGTRLTVL.